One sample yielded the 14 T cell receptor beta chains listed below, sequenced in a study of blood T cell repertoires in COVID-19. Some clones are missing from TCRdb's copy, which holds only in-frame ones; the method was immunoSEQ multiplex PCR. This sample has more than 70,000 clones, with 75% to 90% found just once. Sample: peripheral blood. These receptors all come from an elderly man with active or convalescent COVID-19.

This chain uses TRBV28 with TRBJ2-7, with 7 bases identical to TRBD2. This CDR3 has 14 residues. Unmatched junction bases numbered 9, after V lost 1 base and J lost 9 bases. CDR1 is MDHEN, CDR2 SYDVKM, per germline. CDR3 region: CASSLFSAGERQYF. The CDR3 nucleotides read TGTGCCAGCAGTTTATTCTCGGCGGGAGAGCGGCAGTACTTC. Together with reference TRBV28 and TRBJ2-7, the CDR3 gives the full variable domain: DVKVTQSSRYLVKRTGEKVFLECVQDMDHENMFWYRQDPGLGLRLIYFSYDVKMKEKGDIPEGYSVSREKKERFSLILESASTNQTSMYLCASSLFSAGERQYFGPGTRLTVT.

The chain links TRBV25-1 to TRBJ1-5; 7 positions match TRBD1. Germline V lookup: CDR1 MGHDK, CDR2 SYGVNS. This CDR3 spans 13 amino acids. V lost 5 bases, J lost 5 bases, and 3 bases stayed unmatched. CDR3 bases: TGTGCCAGCAGTCAAACAGGGGATCAGCCCCAGCATTTT. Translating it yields CASSQTGDQPQHF.

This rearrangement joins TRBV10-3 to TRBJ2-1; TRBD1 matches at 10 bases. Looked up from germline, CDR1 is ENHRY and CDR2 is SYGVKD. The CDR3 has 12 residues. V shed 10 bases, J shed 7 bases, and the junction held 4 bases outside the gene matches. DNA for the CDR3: TGTGCCACCACGGACAGGGGGAATGAGCAGTTCTTC. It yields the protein CATTDRGNEQFF.

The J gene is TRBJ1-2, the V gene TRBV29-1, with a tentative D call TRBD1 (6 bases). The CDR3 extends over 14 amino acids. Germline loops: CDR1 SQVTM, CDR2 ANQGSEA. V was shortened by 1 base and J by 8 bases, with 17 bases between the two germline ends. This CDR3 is CSVEGTGTSLGYTF. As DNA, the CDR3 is TGCAGCGTTGAAGGTACCGGGACATCTCTGGGCTACACCTTC.

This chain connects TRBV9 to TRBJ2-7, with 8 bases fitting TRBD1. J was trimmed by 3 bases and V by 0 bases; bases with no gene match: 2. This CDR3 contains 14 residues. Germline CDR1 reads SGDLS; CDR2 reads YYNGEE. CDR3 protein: CASSVGQGHYEQYF. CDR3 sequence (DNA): TGTGCCAGCAGCGTAGGACAGGGGCACTACGAGCAGTACTTC. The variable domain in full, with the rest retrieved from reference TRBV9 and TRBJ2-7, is DSGVTQTPKHLITATGQRVTLRCSPRSGDLSVYWYQQSLDQGLQFLIQYYNGEERAKGNILERFSAQQFPDLHSELNLSSLELGDSALYFCASSVGQGHYEQYFGPGTRLTVT.

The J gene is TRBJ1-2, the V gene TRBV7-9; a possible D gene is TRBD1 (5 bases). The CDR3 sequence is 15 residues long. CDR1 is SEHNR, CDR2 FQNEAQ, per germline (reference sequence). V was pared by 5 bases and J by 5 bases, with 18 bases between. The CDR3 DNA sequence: TGTGCCAGCAGCCTTGACAGCCAGGGCCTTTATGGCTACACCTTC. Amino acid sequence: CASSLDSQGLYGYTF.

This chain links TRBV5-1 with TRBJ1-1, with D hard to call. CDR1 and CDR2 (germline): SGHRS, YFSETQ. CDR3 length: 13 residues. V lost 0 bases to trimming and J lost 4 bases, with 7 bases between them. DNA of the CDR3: TGCGCCAGCAGCTTGGGAGGAACCACTGAAGCTTTCTTT. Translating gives CASSLGGTTEAFF. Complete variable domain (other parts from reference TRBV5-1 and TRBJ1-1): KAGVTQTPRYLIKTRGQQVTLSCSPISGHRSVSWYQQTPGQGLQFLFEYFSETQRNKGNFPGRFSGRQFSNSRSEMNVSTLELGDSALYLCASSLGGTTEAFFGQGTRLTVV.

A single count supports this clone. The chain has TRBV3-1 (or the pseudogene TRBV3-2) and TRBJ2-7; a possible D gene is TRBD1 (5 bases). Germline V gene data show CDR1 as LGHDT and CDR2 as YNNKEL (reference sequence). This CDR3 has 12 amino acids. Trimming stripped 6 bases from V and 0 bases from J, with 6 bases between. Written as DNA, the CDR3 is TGTGCCAGCAGGGACAACTCCTACGAGCAGTACTTC. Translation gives CASRDNSYEQYF.

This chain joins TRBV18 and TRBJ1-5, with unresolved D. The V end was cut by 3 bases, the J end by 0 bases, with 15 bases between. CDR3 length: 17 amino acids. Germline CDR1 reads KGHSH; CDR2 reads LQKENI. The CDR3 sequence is CASSPAGGGYSNQPQHF. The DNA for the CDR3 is TGTGCCAGCTCACCGGCCGGCGGTGGATATAGCAATCAGCCCCAGCATTTT. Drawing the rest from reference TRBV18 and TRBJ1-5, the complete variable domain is NAGVMQNPRHLVRRRGQEARLRCSPMKGHSHVYWYRQLPEEGLKFMVYLQKENIIDESGMPKERFSAEFPKEGPSILRIQQVVRGDSAAYFCASSPAGGGYSNQPQHFGDGTRLSIL.

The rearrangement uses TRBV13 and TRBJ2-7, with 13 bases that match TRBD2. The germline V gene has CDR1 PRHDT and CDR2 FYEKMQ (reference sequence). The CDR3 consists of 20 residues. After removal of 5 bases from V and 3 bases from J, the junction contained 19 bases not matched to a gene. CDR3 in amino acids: CASSTSPGTSGTIGNYEQYF. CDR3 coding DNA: TGTGCCAGCAGCACCTCCCCCGGGACTAGCGGGACAATCGGTAACTACGAGCAGTACTTC.

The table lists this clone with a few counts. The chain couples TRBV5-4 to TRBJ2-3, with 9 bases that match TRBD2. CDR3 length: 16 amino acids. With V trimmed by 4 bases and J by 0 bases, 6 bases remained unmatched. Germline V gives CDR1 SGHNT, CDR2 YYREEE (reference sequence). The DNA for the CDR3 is TGTGCCAGCAGCCCAAAGGGACTAGCCAGCACAGATACGCAGTATTTT. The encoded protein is CASSPKGLASTDTQYF.

The CDR3 nucleotides are TGTGCCAGCAGCGACGGAGCGGATCAGCCCCAGCATTTT. Translation gives CASSDGADQPQHF. The rearrangement links TRBV7-8 to TRBJ1-5; D is uncertain. The CDR3 sequence is 13 residues long. Germline-derived CDR1 and CDR2 are SGHVS and FQNEAQ. V lost 5 bases and J 5 bases, leaving 10 bases between the germline ends.

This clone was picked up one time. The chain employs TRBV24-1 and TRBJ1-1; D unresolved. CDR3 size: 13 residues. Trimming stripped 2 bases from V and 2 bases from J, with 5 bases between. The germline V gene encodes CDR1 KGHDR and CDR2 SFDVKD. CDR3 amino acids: CATSDWRNTEAFF. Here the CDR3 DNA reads TGTGCCACCAGTGATTGGAGAAACACTGAAGCTTTCTTT.

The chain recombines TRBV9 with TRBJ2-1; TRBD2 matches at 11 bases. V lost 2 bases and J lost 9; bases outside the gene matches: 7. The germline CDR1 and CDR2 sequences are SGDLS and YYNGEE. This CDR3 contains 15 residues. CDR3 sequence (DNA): TGTGCCAGCAGCGTGACTAGCGGGACCTCGGCTGAGCAGTTCTTC. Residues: CASSVTSGTSAEQFF.